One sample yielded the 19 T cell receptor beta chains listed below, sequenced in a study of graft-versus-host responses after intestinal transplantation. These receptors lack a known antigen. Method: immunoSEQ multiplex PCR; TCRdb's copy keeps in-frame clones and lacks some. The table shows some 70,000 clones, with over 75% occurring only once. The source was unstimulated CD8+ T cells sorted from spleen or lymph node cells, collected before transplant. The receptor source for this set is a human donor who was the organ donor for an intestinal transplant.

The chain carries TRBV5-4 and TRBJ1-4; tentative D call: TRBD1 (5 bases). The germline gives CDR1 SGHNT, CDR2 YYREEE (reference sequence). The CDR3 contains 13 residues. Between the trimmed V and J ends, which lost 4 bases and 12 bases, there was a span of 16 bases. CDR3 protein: CASSQEGVHELFF. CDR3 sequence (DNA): TGTGCCAGCAGCCAAGAAGGGGTACACGAACTGTTTTTT.

In DNA, the CDR3 is TGCGCCAGCAGTGAGTATCGGGGGGGCAGTGAAGCTTTCTTT. Protein: CASSEYRGGSEAFF. The rearrangement joins TRBV10-2 to TRBJ1-1; D might be TRBD1 (6 bases). Germline V gene sequence: CDR1 WSHSY, CDR2 SAAADI. This CDR3 comprises 14 residues. V lost 1 base and J lost 7, with 13 bases in between.

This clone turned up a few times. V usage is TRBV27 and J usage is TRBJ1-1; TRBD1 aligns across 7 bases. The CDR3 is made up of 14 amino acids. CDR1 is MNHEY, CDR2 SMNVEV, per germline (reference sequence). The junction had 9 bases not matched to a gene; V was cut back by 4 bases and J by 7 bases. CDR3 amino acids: CASSSKGAENEAFF. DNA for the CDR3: TGTGCCAGCAGTTCCAAGGGGGCTGAAAATGAAGCTTTCTTT.

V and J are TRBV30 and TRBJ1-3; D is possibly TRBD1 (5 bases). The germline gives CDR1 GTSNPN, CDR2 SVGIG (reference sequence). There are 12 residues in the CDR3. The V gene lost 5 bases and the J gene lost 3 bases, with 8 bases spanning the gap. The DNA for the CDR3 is TGTGCCTGGCAGGGAGGTGGAAACACCATATATTTT. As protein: CAWQGGGNTIYF.

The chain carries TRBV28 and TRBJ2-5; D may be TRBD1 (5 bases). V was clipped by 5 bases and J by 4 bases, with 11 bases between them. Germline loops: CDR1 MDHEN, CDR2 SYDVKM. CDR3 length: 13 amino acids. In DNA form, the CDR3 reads TGTGCCAGCAGTACAGGTTTGTCAGAGACCCAGTACTTC. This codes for CASSTGLSETQYF.

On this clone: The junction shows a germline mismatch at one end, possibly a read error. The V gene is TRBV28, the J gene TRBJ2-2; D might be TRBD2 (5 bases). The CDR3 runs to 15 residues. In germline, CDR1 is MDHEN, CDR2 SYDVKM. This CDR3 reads CVSSSMDWNTGELFF. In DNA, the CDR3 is TGTGTCAGCAGTTCGATGGACTGGAACACCGGGGAGCTGTTTTTT. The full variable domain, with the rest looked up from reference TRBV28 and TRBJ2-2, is DVKVTQSSRYLVKRTGEKVFLECVQDMDHENMFWYRQDPGLGLRLIYFSYDVKMKEKGDIPEGYSVSREKKERFSLILESASTNQTSMYLCVSSSMDWNTGELFFGEGSRLTVL.

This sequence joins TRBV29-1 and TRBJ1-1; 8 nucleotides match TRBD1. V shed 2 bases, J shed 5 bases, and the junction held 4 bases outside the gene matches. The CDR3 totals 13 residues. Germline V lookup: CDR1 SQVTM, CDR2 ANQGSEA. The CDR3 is CSVEQGAGTEAFF. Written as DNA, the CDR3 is TGCAGCGTTGAACAGGGGGCAGGGACTGAAGCTTTCTTT.

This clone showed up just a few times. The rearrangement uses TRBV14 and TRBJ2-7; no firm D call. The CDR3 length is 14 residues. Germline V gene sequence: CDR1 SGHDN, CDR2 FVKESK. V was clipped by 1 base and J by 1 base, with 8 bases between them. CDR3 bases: TGTGCCAGCAGCCAAGTAGTGGGGTCCTACGAGCAGTACTTC. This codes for CASSQVVGSYEQYF.

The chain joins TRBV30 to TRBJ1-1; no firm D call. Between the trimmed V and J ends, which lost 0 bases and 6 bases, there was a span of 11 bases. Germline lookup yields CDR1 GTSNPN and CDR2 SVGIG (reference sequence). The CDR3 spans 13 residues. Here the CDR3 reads CAWSVQEGSEAFF. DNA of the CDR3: TGTGCCTGGAGTGTACAAGAGGGTTCTGAAGCTTTCTTT.

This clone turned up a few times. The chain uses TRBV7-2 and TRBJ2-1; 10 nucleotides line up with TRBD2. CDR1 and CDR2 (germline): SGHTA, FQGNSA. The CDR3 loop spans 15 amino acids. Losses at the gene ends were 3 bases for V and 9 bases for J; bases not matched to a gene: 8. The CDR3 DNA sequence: TGTGCCAGCAGCTTCGGCAGCGGGGGGGCTGCTGAGCAGTTCTTC. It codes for CASSFGSGGAAEQFF.

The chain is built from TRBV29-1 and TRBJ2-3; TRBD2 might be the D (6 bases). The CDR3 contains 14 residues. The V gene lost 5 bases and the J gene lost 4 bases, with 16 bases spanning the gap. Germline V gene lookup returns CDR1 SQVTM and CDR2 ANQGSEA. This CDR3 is CSVRGGEIADTQYF. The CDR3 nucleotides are TGCAGCGTTAGAGGCGGGGAGATCGCAGATACGCAGTATTTT.

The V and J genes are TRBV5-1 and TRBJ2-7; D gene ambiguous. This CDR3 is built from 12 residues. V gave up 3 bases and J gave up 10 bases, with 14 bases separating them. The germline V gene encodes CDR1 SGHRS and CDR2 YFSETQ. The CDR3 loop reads CASSSEGLFQYF. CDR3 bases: TGCGCCAGCAGCTCGGAAGGGTTGTTTCAGTACTTC.

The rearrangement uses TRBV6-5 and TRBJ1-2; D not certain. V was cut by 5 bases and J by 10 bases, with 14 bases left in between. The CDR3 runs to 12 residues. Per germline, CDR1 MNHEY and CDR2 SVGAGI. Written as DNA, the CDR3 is TGTGCCAGCAGTGAACTTGAGCCGCACTACACCTTC. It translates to CASSELEPHYTF.

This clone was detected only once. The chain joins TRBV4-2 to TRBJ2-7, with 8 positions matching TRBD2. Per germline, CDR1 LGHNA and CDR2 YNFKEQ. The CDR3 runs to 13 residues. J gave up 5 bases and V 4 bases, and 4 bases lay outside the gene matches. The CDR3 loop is CASSPGLVHEQYF. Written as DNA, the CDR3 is TGTGCCAGCAGCCCGGGACTAGTCCACGAGCAGTACTTC.

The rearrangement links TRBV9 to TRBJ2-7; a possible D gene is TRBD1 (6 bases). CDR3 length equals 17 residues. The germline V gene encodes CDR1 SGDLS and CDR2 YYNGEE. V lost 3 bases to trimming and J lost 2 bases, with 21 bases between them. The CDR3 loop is CASSASYLDRVPYEQYF. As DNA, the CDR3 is TGTGCCAGCAGCGCGTCGTACTTGGACAGAGTGCCCTACGAGCAGTACTTC.

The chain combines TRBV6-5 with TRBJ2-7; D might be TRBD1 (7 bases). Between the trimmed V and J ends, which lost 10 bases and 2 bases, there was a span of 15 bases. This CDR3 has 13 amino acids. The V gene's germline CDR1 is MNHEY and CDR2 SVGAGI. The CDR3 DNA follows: TGTGCCATCACGGGGGACAGCCCCTACGAGCAGTACTTC. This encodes CAITGDSPYEQYF.

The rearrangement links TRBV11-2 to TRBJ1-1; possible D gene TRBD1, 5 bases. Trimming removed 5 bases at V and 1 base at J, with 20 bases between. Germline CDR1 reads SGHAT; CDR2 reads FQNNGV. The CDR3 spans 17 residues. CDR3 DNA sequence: TGTGCCAGCAGCCCCGTACATTGGACAAAGTCGAACACTGAAGCTTTCTTT. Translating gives CASSPVHWTKSNTEAFF. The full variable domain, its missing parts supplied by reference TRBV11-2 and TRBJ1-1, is EAGVAQSPRYKIIEKRQSVAFWCNPISGHATLYWYQQILGQGPKLLIQFQNNGVVDDSQLPKDRFSAERLKGVDSTLKIQPAKLEDSAVYLCASSPVHWTKSNTEAFFGQGTRLTVV.

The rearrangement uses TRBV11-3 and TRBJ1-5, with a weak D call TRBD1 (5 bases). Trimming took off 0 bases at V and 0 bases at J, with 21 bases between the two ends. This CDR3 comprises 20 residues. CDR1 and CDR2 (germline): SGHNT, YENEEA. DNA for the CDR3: TGTGCCAGCAGCTTAGACCCGCCAGGGCCCCAAACTTATAGCAATCAGCCCCAGCATTTT. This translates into CASSLDPPGPQTYSNQPQHF.

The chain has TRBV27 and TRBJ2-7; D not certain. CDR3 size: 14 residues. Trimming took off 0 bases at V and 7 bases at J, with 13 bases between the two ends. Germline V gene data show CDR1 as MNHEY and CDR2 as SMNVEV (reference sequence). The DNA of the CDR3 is TGTGCCAGCAGTTTATCTTGGGGTCTCGGGGAGCAGTACTTC. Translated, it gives CASSLSWGLGEQYF.